This T cell receptor (beta chain) was sequenced for a study of T cell changes during pregnancy in multiple sclerosis. The CDR3 has 14 residues. Trimming removed 4 bases at V and 0 bases at J, with 9 bases between. Germline CDR1 KGHSH, CDR2 LQKENI. TCRdb's copy holds only in-frame clones and misses some; the assay was immunoSEQ multiplex PCR. The data show under 45,000 clones, with about nine tenths seen just once and over 0.55% held by the top ten. This TCR was recovered from a female donor with multiple sclerosis, enrolled in a pregnancy study. The source material was CD4+ T cells from peripheral blood mononuclear cells, sampled in the first trimester of pregnancy. The gene calls are TRBV18 and TRBJ1-2; weak D call: TRBD1 (5 bases). In DNA, the CDR3 is TGTGCCAGCTCACGGGAAGGGGCTAACTATGGCTACACCTTC. The encoded protein is CASSREGANYGYTF.